This TCR beta chain comes out of a study of cytomegalovirus exposure and HLA in healthy donors. Findings and limits, study-wide: Most of the CMV-associated TCR beta chains (in a later analysis) appeared to be HLA-restricted.

PCR involved 60 Vbeta and 13 Jbeta primers. The data were produced by immunoSEQ multiplex PCR, yet TCRdb's version contains in-frame clones alone and is incomplete. Among 180,000 or so clones, around two thirds were seen once, and the ten largest hold roughly 2.9%. The germline V gene has CDR1 SGHTA and CDR2 FQGNSA. The length of the CDR3 is 13 residues. The ends lost 5 bases at V and 5 bases at J; junction bases unmatched: 2. This clone appeared a few times. As yet, its antigen is unknown. Other nucleotide sequences in the sample specify the same CDR3. The chain recombines TRBV7-2 with TRBJ1-5, with 8 bases fitting TRBD1. The source of this sequence is a man aged 40-50 years in good health and CMV-seronegative. The sample taken for sequencing was PBMCs. As DNA, the CDR3 is TGTGCCAGCAGCCCGGACAGGGATCAGCCCCAGCATTTT. Its translation: CASSPDRDQPQHF.